This T cell receptor beta chain came from a study of blood T cells in healthy people across ages. Findings of the study overall: Per million T cells, TCR beta diversity dropped roughly linearly as age increased.

Germline assignment: CDR1 DFQATT and CDR2 SNEGSKA (reference sequence). After removal of 1 base from V and 9 bases from J, the junction contained 10 bases not matched to a gene. The CDR3 runs to 15 residues. Comments on this clonotype: Its antigen is still unknown.

The use of a sample-barcoded 5' primer and a J-beta primer mix characterized a second PCR of roughly 7 to 11 cycles. A 12-random-nucleotide template-switch adaptor tagged each cDNA molecule. TCRdb reprocessed the 5' RACE reads via MiXCR and lists one record per CDR3 protein. Of around 600,000 distinct CDR3 sequences listed, 45% to 55% were seen once; the top ten hold about 22%. This chain joins TRBV20-1 and TRBJ2-1; 9 bases line up with TRBD2. Material for sequencing was blood. The sequence derives from a man older than 75 in good health. The CDR3: CSARGLAGILSEQFF. The CDR3, as DNA: TGCAGTGCTAGAGGCCTAGCGGGGATACTTAGTGAGCAGTTCTTC.